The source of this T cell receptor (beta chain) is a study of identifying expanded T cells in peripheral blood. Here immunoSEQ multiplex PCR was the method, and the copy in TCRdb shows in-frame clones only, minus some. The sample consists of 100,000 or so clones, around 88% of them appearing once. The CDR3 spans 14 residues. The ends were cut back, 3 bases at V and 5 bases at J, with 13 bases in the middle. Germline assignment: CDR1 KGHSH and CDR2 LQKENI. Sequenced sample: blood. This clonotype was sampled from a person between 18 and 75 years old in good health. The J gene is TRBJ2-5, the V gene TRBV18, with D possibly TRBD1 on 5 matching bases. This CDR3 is CASSPQDISETQYF. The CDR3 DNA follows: TGTGCCAGCTCACCCCAGGACATATCGGAGACCCAGTACTTC.